Listed below are T cell receptor beta chains from one sample, sequenced in a study of control samples from healthy donors and cancer patients. Profiled with immunoSEQ multiplex PCR; TCRdb holds only in-frame clones, not every one. The profile shows some 140,000 clones, over 85% of them singletons. The specimen sequenced was PBMCs. Receptors originate from a man aged 45-65 years with head and neck cancer. CDR3s include the opening cysteine and the closing phenylalanine or tryptophan. D genes are given only for firm matches. Only part of the rows carry a size: once, few, many, or a class if the clone is expanded.

>-|TRBJ2-1|TRBV3-1/TRBV3-2|-|14
TGTGCCAGCAGCCTGGGGAACTCCTACAATGAGCAGTTCTTC
CASSLGNSYNEQFF
>-|TRBJ1-1|TRBV5-1|-|12
TGCGCCAGCAGCTGGGGTGGCACTGAAGCTTTCTTT
CASSWGGTEAFF
>-|TRBJ1-2|TRBV3-1/TRBV3-2|TRBD1|13
TGTGCCAGCAGCCAAGATCTAGGGGGCGGCTACACCTTC
CASSQDLGGGYTF
>-|TRBJ1-6|TRBV2|-|15
TGTGCCAGCAGTAACAGGGAGGGCTATAATTCACCCCTCCACTTT
CASSNREGYNSPLHF
>-|TRBJ2-7|TRBV6-5|TRBD1|14
TGTGCCAGCACTCCCCCCGGGACAGGGGGAGAGCAGTACTTC
CASTPPGTGGEQYF
>-|TRBJ2-7|TRBV10-2|-|15
TGCGCCAGCAGCCAGCGGGACATCTCTACCTACGAGCAGTACTTC
CASSQRDISTYEQYF
>-|TRBJ2-7|TRBV27|-|18
TGTGCCAGCAGTTTAAGCCCCCCGGGGCAGGCTTTCTCCTACGAGCAGTACTTC
CASSLSPPGQAFSYEQYF
>-|TRBJ2-1|TRBV7-2|-|11
TGTGCCAGCAGCTTATTGGGTGAGCAGTTCTTC
CASSLLGEQFF
>-|TRBJ1-2|TRBV3-1/TRBV3-2|-|14
TGTGCCAGCAGCCAAGAAGGGGGATACTATGGCTACACCTTC
CASSQEGGYYGYTF
>-|TRBJ1-2|TRBV10-3|-|13
TGTGCCATCGGGGGTGAGAAAGTAAGAGGCTACACCTTC
CAIGGEKVRGYTF
>-|TRBJ2-3|TRBV3-1/TRBV3-2|TRBD2|16
TGTGCCAGCAGCCAACTAGCGGGAGGAGGCACAGATACGCAGTATTTT
CASSQLAGGGTDTQYF
>-|TRBJ2-7|TRBV19|-|15
TGTGCCAGTAGTACCTACTTTGGGGGTTACTACGAGCAGTACTTC
CASSTYFGGYYEQYF
>-|TRBJ2-1|TRBV7-9|-|13
TGTGCCAGCAGCCCGCAAGCAGAGGGTGAGCAGTTCTTC
CASSPQAEGEQFF
>-|TRBJ2-5|TRBV5-1|-|14
TGCGCCAGCAGCTTTAACGAGTTACAAGAGACCCAGTACTTC
CASSFNELQETQYF
>once|TRBJ2-1|TRBV29-1|-|13
TGCAGCGTCGAAAGGGAGACCTACAATGAGCAGTTCTTC
CSVERETYNEQFF
>-|TRBJ2-7|TRBV4-1|TRBD1|15
TGCGTCAGCAGTCTTGGACAGGGCAGGGTTTACGAGCAGTACTTC
CVSSLGQGRVYEQYF
>-|TRBJ2-7|TRBV6-5|TRBD1|15
TGTGCCAGCACCTACGGACAGGGGGTCTCCTACGAGCAGTACTTC
CASTYGQGVSYEQYF
>-|TRBJ2-6|TRBV5-1|-|15
TGCGCCAGCAGCTTGAGGGGCCCCGGGGCCAACGTCCTGACTTTC
CASSLRGPGANVLTF
>-|TRBJ2-7|TRBV5-1|-|14
TGCGCCAGCAGCCCCAGAGCGGACGCCTACGAGCAGTACTTC
CASSPRADAYEQYF
>-|TRBJ1-2|TRBV7-9|TRBD1|14
TGTGCCAGCAGCTGGGGACAGGGGTACTATGGCTACACCTTC
CASSWGQGYYGYTF
>once|TRBJ2-3|TRBV9|-|15
TGTGCCAGCAGCGTCTCGAGACTACTGACAGATACGCAGTATTTT
CASSVSRLLTDTQYF
>-|TRBJ2-7|TRBV20-1|TRBD1|16
TGCAGTGCTAGTCCGACAGGGGGCGGGTTCTCCTACGAGCAGTACTTC
CSASPTGGGFSYEQYF
>-|TRBJ2-3|TRBV5-1|-|13
TGCGCCAGCAGCTTTAGTCAGGGGGGTACGCAGTATTTT
CASSFSQGGTQYF